The rows below give T cell receptor beta chains drawn from one sample of a study of glioma-infiltrating T cells. In TCRdb, the multiplex PCR reads were re-called with MiXCR into one record per CDR3 protein. The sample consists of 150,000 to 200,000 distinct CDR3 sequences, 32% of them appearing once. What was sequenced was glioma tissue, nonneoplastic brain tissue, or PBMCs (not recorded which). Source of these receptors: a human donor with low-grade glioma or glioblastoma, undergoing nonglioma brain surgery, or in good health (not recorded which). The CDR3 runs from the conserved cysteine through the conserved F or W. Fields, in order: V gene, D gene, J gene, clone size, CDR3 protein, CDR3 DNA. D genes are given only for firm matches. The listing skips clone size in some rows; elsewhere it reads once, few, many or a size class.

V gene: TRBV3-1
D gene: .
J gene: TRBJ1-1
clone size: many
CDR3 protein: CASSQGRGIEAFF
CDR3 DNA: TGTGCCAGCAGCCAGGGCAGGGGAATTGAAGCTTTCTTT

V gene: TRBV20-1
D gene: TRBD1
J gene: TRBJ1-2
clone size: many
CDR3 protein: CSAMGTGGADGGYTF
CDR3 DNA: TGCAGTGCTATGGGGACAGGGGGCGCAGACGGTGGCTACACCTTC

V gene: TRBV7-9
D gene: .
J gene: TRBJ2-3
clone size: .
CDR3 protein: CASRLLNTDTQYF
CDR3 DNA: TGTGCCAGCAGACTACTTAACACAGATACGCAGTATTTT

V gene: TRBV7-6
D gene: TRBD2
J gene: TRBJ2-7
clone size: .
CDR3 protein: CASSPEGGPYEQYF
CDR3 DNA: TGTGCCAGCAGCCCAGAGGGAGGGCCCTACGAGCAGTACTTC

V gene: TRBV15
D gene: .
J gene: TRBJ2-3
clone size: .
CDR3 protein: CATSRDQLSTDTQYF
CDR3 DNA: TGTGCCACCAGCAGGGATCAACTTAGCACAGATACGCAGTATTTT

V gene: TRBV27
D gene: .
J gene: TRBJ1-6
clone size: many
CDR3 protein: CASSSQSPGHLNSPLHF
CDR3 DNA: TGTGCCAGCAGTTCCCAAAGCCCGGGACACCTTAATTCACCCCTCCACTTT

V gene: TRBV11-2
D gene: .
J gene: TRBJ2-3
clone size: .
CDR3 protein: CASSLVWGSTDTQYF
CDR3 DNA: TGTGCCAGCAGCTTAGTCTGGGGAAGCACAGATACGCAGTATTTT

V gene: TRBV18
D gene: .
J gene: TRBJ2-6
clone size: .
CDR3 protein: CASSPSKSLGANVLTF
CDR3 DNA: TGTGCCAGCTCACCTAGCAAGTCCTTGGGGGCCAACGTCCTGACTTTC

V gene: TRBV7-2
D gene: TRBD1
J gene: TRBJ1-5
clone size: once
CDR3 protein: CASRQQGQPQHF
CDR3 DNA: TGTGCCAGCAGACAACAGGGGCAGCCCCAGCATTTT

V gene: TRBV5-4
D gene: .
J gene: TRBJ2-5
clone size: .
CDR3 protein: CASSLNREETQYF
CDR3 DNA: TGTGCCAGCAGCTTGAACCGAGAAGAGACCCAGTACTTC

V gene: TRBV29-1
D gene: .
J gene: TRBJ2-1
clone size: many
CDR3 protein: CSVDMSGGYNEQFF
CDR3 DNA: TGCAGCGTTGATATGTCGGGCGGCTACAATGAGCAGTTCTTC

V gene: TRBV6-1
D gene: .
J gene: TRBJ1-3
clone size: many
CDR3 protein: CASSYLSSGNTIYF
CDR3 DNA: TGTGCCAGCAGTTATCTGAGCTCTGGAAACACCATATATTTT

V gene: TRBV24-1
D gene: .
J gene: TRBJ2-1
clone size: .
CDR3 protein: CATSDWKQGIVKETQFF
CDR3 DNA: TGTGCCACCAGTGATTGGAAACAGGGCATTGTTAAAGAGACCCAGTTCTTC

V gene: TRBV27
D gene: .
J gene: TRBJ1-2
clone size: many
CDR3 protein: CASSSYNGPYYGYTF
CDR3 DNA: TGTGCCAGCAGTTCCTACAATGGGCCCTACTATGGCTACACCTTC

V gene: TRBV5-1
D gene: TRBD1
J gene: TRBJ2-5
clone size: .
CDR3 protein: CASSPGQGARETQYF
CDR3 DNA: TGCGCCAGCAGCCCCGGACAGGGGGCGCGAGAGACCCAGTACTTC

V gene: TRBV11-2
D gene: TRBD2
J gene: TRBJ2-7
clone size: .
CDR3 protein: CASTQGREVYEQYF
CDR3 DNA: TGTGCCAGCACCCAGGGGCGGGAGGTCTACGAGCAGTACTTC

V gene: TRBV20-1
D gene: .
J gene: TRBJ1-1
clone size: many
CDR3 protein: CSARDRWGADTEAFF
CDR3 DNA: TGCAGTGCTAGAGATAGGTGGGGGGCGGACACTGAAGCTTTCTTT

V gene: TRBV4-1
D gene: .
J gene: TRBJ2-1
clone size: many
CDR3 protein: CASSQEIRGNEQFF
CDR3 DNA: TGCGCCAGCAGCCAAGAGATTCGGGGGAATGAGCAGTTCTTC

V gene: TRBV19
D gene: TRBD2
J gene: TRBJ2-1
clone size: few
CDR3 protein: CASSTPTGREWDNEQFF
CDR3 DNA: TGTGCCAGTAGTACCCCGACTGGGCGGGAGTGGGACAATGAGCAGTTCTTC

V gene: TRBV13
D gene: .
J gene: TRBJ2-7
clone size: many
CDR3 protein: CASSSPGFEQYF
CDR3 DNA: TGTGCCAGCAGCTCCCCCGGCTTCGAGCAGTACTTC

V gene: TRBV7-8
D gene: TRBD1
J gene: TRBJ1-2
clone size: few
CDR3 protein: CASSLDLGQGAKGYTF
CDR3 DNA: TGTGCCAGCAGCTTAGACTTAGGACAGGGGGCTAAGGGCTACACCTTC

V gene: TRBV9
D gene: .
J gene: TRBJ2-2
clone size: once
CDR3 protein: CASSVRPEVSNTGELFF
CDR3 DNA: TGTGCCAGCAGCGTACGCCCCGAGGTCTCAAACACCGGGGAGCTGTTTTTT

V gene: TRBV4-2
D gene: TRBD2
J gene: TRBJ2-3
clone size: many
CDR3 protein: CASSQPGLGYTDTQYF
CDR3 DNA: TGTGCCAGCAGCCAACCGGGACTAGGGTACACAGATACGCAGTATTTT

V gene: TRBV7-2
D gene: .
J gene: TRBJ1-2
clone size: many
CDR3 protein: CASSLASFNYGYTF
CDR3 DNA: TGTGCCAGCAGCTTAGCGAGTTTCAACTATGGCTACACCTTC

V gene: TRBV6-5
D gene: .
J gene: TRBJ2-7
clone size: many
CDR3 protein: CASSYSIASSYEQYF
CDR3 DNA: TGTGCCAGCAGTTACTCGATAGCGAGCTCCTACGAGCAGTACTTC

V gene: TRBV4-1
D gene: TRBD1
J gene: TRBJ1-4
clone size: .
CDR3 protein: CASSRETGRGEKLFF
CDR3 DNA: TGCGCCAGCAGCCGGGAGACAGGGCGAGGGGAAAAACTGTTTTTT

V gene: TRBV7-9
D gene: .
J gene: TRBJ1-1
clone size: many
CDR3 protein: CASSSGHQNTEAFF
CDR3 DNA: TGTGCCAGCAGCTCGGGACATCAGAACACTGAAGCTTTCTTT

V gene: TRBV19
D gene: TRBD1
J gene: TRBJ2-5
clone size: .
CDR3 protein: CASSTGGTQETQYF
CDR3 DNA: TGTGCCAGTTCCACAGGGGGTACTCAAGAGACCCAGTACTTC

V gene: TRBV2
D gene: .
J gene: TRBJ1-1
clone size: many
CDR3 protein: CASSPAGAEAFF
CDR3 DNA: TGTGCCAGCAGTCCGGCTGGAGCTGAAGCTTTCTTT

V gene: TRBV4-3
D gene: .
J gene: TRBJ2-7
clone size: many
CDR3 protein: CASSQGGGSSYEQYF
CDR3 DNA: TGCGCCAGCAGCCAAGGAGGGGGAAGCTCCTACGAGCAGTACTTC

V gene: TRBV19
D gene: .
J gene: TRBJ2-1
clone size: .
CDR3 protein: CASSTRVSSYNEQFF
CDR3 DNA: TGTGCCAGTAGTACACGGGTTAGCTCCTACAATGAGCAGTTCTTC

V gene: TRBV13
D gene: .
J gene: TRBJ1-1
clone size: many
CDR3 protein: CASSLEGHEAFF
CDR3 DNA: TGTGCCAGCAGCTTAGAAGGGCATGAGGCTTTCTTT